This TCR beta chain derives from a study of blood T cell repertoires in COVID-19. For the study at large: PBMCs, B-cell-depleted T cells, or T cells were the source of the cDNA or gDNA that made up the material.

Produced via immunoSEQ multiplex PCR; TCRdb's table is partial and in-frame only. The sample contains some 150,000 clones, roughly 83% of which appear only once. Germline values: CDR1 SGHNT, CDR2 YENEEA. V was clipped by 5 bases and J by 7 bases, with 18 bases between them. CDR3 length equals 16 residues. Sequences were obtained from PBMCs or T cells enriched from blood (not recorded which). This sequence was found in a woman between 50 and 59 years old who had recovered from COVID-19. This chain uses TRBV11-3 with TRBJ1-6; D perhaps matches TRBD1 (6 bases). Written as DNA, the CDR3 is TGTGCCAGCAGCCCAAGAACCGGGACATGCAATTCACCCCTCCACTTT. This codes for CASSPRTGTCNSPLHF.